This T cell receptor (beta chain) was captured by sequencing in a study of cytomegalovirus exposure and HLA in healthy donors. Germline CDR1 and CDR2: SQVTM and ANQGSEA. CDR3 length: 15 amino acids. Healthy donors of bone marrow made up the group. It was with 60 Vbeta and 13 Jbeta primers that the PCR ran. Sequenced by immunoSEQ multiplex PCR; TCRdb stores in-frame clones only, minus some. This sample carries over 75,000 clones, with 0.58% going to the ten biggest clones. The V gene is TRBV29-1, the J gene TRBJ2-5, with D tentatively TRBD1 (6 bases). Near its end, the DNA agrees better with TRBJ2-7, so the J call may be wrong. The clonotype was recovered from a man in his fifties in good health and CMV-seronegative. The sequenced material came from PBMCs. The CDR3 reads CSVRKASGQAYEQYF. DNA of the CDR3: TGCAGCGTTCGAAAGGCTTCGGGACAAGCCTACGAGCAGTACTTC.